This T cell receptor beta chain was captured in a study of blood T cell repertoires in COVID-19. Individuals aged about 18 to 89 years were recruited from approximately 24 US areas. TCRdb keeps only in-frame clones here, not all; method: immunoSEQ multiplex PCR. The sample holds about 210,000 clones; 80% to 85% are singletons and the top ten take about 8.9%. The V gene lost 5 bases and the J gene lost 3 bases, with 14 bases spanning the gap. CDR3 size: 14 residues. Germline V gene lookup returns CDR1 MNHNY and CDR2 SVGAGI (reference sequence). V is TRBV6-6 and J is TRBJ2-7; the D gene is possibly TRBD1 (6 bases). This clonotype originated in a woman in her 50s with acute COVID-19. Sequenced: PBMCs or T cells enriched from blood (not recorded which). CDR3 loop: CASSPRDIDYEQYF. In DNA, the CDR3 is TGTGCCAGCAGTCCTCGGGACATCGACTACGAGCAGTACTTC.